This T cell receptor (beta chain) was observed in a study of OX40 agonist ivuxolimab in advanced cancers. Study-wide findings and caveats: In the 0.1 to 3.0 mg/kg range, CD4+ and CD8+ blood T cells had expanded clonally by week 6.

Assay: immunoSEQ multiplex PCR; the TCRdb copy retains only in-frame clones and omits some. The sample consists of 75,000 to 100,000 clones, roughly 80% of them appearing once. V was clipped by 7 bases and J by 4 bases; unmatched bases: 7. Germline CDR1 reads LNHDA; CDR2 reads SQIVND (reference sequence). The CDR3 runs to 14 residues. This clone was detected once. Its antigen is still unknown. This chain joins TRBV19 and TRBJ1-5; 7 bases map to TRBD1. The TCR sequence derives from an adult with an advanced solid tumor such as melanoma, head and neck, liver or kidney cancer. The sequencing used CD4+ or CD8+ T cells sorted from blood, collected in a trial of the OX40 agonist ivuxolimab. CDR3: CASTFRQGNQPQHF. DNA for the CDR3: TGTGCCAGTACGTTTAGACAGGGAAATCAGCCCCAGCATTTT.